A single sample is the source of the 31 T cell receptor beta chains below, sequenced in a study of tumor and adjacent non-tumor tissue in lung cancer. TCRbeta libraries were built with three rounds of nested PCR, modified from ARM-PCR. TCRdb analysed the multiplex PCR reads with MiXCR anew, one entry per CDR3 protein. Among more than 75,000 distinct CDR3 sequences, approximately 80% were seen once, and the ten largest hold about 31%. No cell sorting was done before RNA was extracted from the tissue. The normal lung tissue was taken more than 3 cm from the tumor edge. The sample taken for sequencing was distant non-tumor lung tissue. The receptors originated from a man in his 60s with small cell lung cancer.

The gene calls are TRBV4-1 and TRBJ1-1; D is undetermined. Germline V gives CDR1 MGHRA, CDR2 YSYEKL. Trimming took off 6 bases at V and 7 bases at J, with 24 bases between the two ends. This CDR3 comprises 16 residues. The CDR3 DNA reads TGCGCCAGCAGTCAATTAGGGCCTAGACGGATAAATGAAGCTTTCTTT. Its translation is CASSQLGPRRINEAFF.

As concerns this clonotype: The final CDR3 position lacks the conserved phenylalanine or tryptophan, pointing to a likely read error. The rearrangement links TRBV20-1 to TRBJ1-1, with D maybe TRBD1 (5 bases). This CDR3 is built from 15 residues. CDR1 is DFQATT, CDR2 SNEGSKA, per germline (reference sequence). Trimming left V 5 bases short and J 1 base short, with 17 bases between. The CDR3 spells CSAGKLGLRNTEAFI. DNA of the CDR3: TGCAGTGCTGGAAAATTGGGACTGAGGAACACTGAAGCTTTCATT.

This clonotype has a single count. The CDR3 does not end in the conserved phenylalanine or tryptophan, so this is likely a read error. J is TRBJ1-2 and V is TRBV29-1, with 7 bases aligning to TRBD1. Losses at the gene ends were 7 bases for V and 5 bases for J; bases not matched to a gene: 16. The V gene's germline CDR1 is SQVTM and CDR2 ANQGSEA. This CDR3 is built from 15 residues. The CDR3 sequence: CSAGGGDRDWYGYTL. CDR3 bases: TGCAGCGCTGGTGGGGGAGACAGGGATTGGTATGGCTACACCCTC.

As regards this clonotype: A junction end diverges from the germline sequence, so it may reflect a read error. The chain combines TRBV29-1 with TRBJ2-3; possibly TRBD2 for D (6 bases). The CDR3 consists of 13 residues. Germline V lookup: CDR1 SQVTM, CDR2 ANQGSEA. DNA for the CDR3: TGCAGCGATGAGGCGGGAAACACAGATACGCAGTGTTTT. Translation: CSDEAGNTDTQCF.

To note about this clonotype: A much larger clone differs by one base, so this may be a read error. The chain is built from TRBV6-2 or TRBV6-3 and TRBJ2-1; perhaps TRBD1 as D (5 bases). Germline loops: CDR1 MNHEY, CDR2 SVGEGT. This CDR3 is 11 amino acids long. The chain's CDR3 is CASGAHKEQFF. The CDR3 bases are TGTGCCAGCGGGGCACACAAAGAGCAGTTCTTC.

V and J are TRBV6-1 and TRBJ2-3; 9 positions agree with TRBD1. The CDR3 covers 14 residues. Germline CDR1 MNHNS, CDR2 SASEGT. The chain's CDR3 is CTSSDRGDVDTQYF. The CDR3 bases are TGTACAAGCAGTGACAGGGGGGATGTGGATACGCAGTATTTT.

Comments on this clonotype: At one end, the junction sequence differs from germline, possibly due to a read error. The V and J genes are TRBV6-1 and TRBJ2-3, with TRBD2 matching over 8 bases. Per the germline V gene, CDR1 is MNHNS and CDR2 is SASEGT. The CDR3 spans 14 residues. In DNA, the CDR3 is TGTACCAGCAGTGCGTCTTCAAGCGGGGGTACGCAATATTTT. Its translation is CTSSASSSGGTQYF.

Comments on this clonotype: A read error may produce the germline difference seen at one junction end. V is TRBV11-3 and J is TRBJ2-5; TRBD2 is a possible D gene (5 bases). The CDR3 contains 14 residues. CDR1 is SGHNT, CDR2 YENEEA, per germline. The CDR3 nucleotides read TGTGCCAGCAGCCCAGCACTAGTGGGAGAGACCCAGTGCTTC. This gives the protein CASSPALVGETQCF.

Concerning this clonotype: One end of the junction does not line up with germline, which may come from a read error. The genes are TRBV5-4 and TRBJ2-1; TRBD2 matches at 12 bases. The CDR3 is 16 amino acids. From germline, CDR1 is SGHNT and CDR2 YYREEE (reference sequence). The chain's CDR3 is CASSKTSGGRGGEQLF. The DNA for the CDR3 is TGCGCCAGCAGCAAGACTAGCGGGGGACGGGGAGGGGAGCAGCTCTTC.

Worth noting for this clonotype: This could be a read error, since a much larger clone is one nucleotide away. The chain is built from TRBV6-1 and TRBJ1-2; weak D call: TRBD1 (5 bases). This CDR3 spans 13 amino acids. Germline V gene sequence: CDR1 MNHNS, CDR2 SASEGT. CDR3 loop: CVSSELWGTGYTF. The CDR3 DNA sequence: TGTGTCAGCAGTGAACTTTGGGGGACTGGCTACACCTTC.

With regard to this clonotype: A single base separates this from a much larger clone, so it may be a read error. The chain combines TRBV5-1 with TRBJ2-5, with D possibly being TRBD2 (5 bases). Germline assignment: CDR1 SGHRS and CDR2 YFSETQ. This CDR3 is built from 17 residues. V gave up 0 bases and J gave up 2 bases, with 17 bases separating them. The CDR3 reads CASSLGYARAEQETQYF. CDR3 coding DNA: TGCGCCAGCAGCTTGGGTTATGCGAGGGCAGAACAAGAGACCCAGTACTTC.

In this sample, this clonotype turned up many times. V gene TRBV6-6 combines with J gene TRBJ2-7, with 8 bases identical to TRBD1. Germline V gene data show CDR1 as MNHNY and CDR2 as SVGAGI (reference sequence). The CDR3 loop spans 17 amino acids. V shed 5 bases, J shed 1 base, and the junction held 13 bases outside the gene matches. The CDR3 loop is CASSPNQQGVLSYEQYF. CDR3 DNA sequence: TGTGCCAGCAGTCCAAATCAACAGGGGGTTCTTTCCTACGAGCAGTACTTC.

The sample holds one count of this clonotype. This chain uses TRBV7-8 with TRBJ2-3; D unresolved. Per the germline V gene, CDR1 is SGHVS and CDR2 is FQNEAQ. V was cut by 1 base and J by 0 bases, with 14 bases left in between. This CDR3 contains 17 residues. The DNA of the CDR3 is TGTGCCAGCAGCTTAGGGGCAGAGCCCGTTAGCACAGATACGCAGTATTTT. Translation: CASSLGAEPVSTDTQYF.

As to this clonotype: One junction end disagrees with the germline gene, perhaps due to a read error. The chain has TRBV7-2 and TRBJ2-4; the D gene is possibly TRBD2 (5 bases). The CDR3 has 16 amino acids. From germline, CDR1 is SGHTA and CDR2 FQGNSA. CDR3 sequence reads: CASSLGGSVTKNIHYF. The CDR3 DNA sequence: TGTGCCAGCAGCTTAGGAGGGAGCGTAACCAAAAACATTCATTACTTC.

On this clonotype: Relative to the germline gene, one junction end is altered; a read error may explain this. DNA of the CDR3: TGTGCCAGCAGCTGGGCCGCGCGAAGCGGGATGCAAGGGACCCAGCACTTC. Amino acids: CASSWAARSGMQGTQHF. This sequence joins TRBV5-4 and TRBJ2-5; 7 bases align to TRBD2. This CDR3 is built from 17 residues. Germline V gene lookup returns CDR1 SGHNT and CDR2 YYREEE (reference sequence).

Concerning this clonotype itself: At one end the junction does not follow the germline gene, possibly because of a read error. The CDR3 here is CSAHPDDTYTQYF. CDR3 in DNA: TGCAGTGCTCACCCCGACGACACATATACGCAGTATTTT. The rearrangement links TRBV20-1 to TRBJ2-3, with D hard to call. Germline loops: CDR1 DFQATT, CDR2 SNEGSKA (reference sequence). The CDR3 loop spans 13 amino acids.

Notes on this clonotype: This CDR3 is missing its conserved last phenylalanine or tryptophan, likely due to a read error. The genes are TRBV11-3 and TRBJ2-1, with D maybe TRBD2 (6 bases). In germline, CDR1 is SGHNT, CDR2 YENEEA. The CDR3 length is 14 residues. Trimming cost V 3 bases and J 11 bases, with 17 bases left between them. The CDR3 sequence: CASSFSGADNKQFL. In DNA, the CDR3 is TGTGCCAGCAGCTTTTCGGGAGCCGATAATAAGCAGTTCCTC.

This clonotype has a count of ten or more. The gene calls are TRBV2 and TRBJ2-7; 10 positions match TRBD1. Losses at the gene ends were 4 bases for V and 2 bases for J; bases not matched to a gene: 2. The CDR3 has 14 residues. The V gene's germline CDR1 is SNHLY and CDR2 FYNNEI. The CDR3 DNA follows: TGTGCCAGCAGTGCGACAGGGGGCGCCTACGAGCAGTACTTC. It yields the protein CASSATGGAYEQYF.

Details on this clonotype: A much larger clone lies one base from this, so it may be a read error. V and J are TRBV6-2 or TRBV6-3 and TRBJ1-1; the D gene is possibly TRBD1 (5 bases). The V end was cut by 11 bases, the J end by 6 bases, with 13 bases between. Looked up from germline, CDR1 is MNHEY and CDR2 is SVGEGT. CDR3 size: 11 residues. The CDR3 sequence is CAGLRGAEAFF. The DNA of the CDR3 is TGTGCCGGCTTAAGAGGGGCTGAAGCTTTCTTT.

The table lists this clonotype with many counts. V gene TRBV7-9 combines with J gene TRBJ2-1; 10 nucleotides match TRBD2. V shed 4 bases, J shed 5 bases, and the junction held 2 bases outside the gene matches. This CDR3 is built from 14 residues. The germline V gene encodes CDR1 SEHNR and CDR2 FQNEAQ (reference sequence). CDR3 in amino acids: CASSYSGRNNEQFF. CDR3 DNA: TGTGCCAGCAGCTATAGCGGGAGGAACAATGAGCAGTTCTTC.

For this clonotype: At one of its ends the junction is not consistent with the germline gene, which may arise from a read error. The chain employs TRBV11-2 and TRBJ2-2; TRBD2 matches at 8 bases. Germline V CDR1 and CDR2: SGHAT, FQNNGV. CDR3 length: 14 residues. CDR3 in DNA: TGTGCCAGCAGTCGTAGCGGGAACACCTGGGAACTGTTTTTT. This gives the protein CASSRSGNTWELFF.

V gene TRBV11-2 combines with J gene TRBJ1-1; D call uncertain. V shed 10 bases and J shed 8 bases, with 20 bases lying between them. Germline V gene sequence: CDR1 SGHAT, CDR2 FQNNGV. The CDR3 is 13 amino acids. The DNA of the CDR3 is TGTGCCAATAGCCTAAGGGAGGTCCTGGAAGCTTTCTTT. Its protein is CANSLREVLEAFF.

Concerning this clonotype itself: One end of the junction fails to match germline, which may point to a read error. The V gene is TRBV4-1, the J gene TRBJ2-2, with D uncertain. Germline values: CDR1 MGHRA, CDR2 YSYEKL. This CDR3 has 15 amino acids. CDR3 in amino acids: CANSSRWTYTGELFF. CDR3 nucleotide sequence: TGCGCCAACAGCAGCAGGTGGACCTATACCGGGGAGCTGTTTTTT.

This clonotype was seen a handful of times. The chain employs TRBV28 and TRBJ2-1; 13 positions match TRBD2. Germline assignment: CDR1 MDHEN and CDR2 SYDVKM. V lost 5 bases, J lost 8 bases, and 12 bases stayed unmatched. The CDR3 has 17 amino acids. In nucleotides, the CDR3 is TGTGCCAGCAGTACCTCGGGACTAGCGGGGTCGCGAGATGAGCAGTTCTTC. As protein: CASSTSGLAGSRDEQFF.

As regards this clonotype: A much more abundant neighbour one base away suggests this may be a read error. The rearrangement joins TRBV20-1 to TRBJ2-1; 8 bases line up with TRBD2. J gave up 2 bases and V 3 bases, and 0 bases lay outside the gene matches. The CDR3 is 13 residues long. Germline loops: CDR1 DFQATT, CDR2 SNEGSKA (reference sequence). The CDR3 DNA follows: TGCAGTGCTAGCGGGAGGGCCTACAATGAGCAGTTCTTC. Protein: CSASGRAYNEQFF.

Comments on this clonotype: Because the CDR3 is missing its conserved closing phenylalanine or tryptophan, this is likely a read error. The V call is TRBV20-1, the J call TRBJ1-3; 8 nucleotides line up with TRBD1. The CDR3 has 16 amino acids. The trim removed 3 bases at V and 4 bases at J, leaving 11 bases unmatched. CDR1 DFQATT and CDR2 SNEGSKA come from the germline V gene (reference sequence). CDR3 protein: CSASAGQGFSGNTIYS. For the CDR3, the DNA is TGCAGTGCTAGTGCAGGACAGGGATTTTCCGGAAACACCATATATTCT.

The CDR3 region has the DNA TGCGCCAGCAGCGGCAGGGGGGCCTATACCTTGGAGCTGTTTTTT. This sequence encodes CASSGRGAYTLELFF. The V and J genes are TRBV4-1 and TRBJ2-2; D is perhaps TRBD1 (7 bases). The CDR3 loop spans 15 amino acids. Trimming cost V 5 bases and J 10 bases, with 20 bases left between them. Germline CDR1 and CDR2: MGHRA and YSYEKL.

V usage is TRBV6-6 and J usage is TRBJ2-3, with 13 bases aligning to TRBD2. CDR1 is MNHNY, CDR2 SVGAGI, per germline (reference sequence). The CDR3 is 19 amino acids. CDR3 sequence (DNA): TGTGACAACAGTTACCGTGGGACTAGCGGGATAGACGGCACAGATACGCAGTATTTT. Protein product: CDNSYRGTSGIDGTDTQYF.

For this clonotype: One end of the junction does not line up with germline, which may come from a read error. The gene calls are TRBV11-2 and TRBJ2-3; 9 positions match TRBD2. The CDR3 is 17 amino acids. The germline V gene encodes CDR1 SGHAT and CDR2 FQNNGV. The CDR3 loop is CAGSLGPAGGVPDTQCF. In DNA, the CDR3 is TGTGCCGGCAGCTTGGGCCCGGCGGGAGGGGTTCCAGATACCCAGTGTTTT.

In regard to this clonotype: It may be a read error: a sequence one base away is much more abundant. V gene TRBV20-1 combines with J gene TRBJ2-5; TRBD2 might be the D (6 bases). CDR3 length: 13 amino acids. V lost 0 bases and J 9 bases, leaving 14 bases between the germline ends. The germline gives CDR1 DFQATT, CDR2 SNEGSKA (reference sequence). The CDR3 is CSARETVGEAQYF. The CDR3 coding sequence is TGCAGTGCTAGAGAAACGGTTGGGGAGGCCCAGTACTTC.

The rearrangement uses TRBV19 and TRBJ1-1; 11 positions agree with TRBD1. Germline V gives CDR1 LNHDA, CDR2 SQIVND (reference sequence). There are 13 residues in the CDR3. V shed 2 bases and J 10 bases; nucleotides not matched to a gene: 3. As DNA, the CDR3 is TGTGCCAGTAGTATAACCGGGACAGGGGGAGCTTTCTTT. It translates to CASSITGTGGAFF.